This T cell receptor beta chain was retrieved from a study of molecular identifiers for immune sequencing clone quantification. The CDR3 loop spans 15 amino acids. Trimming pared 0 bases from V and 2 bases from J, leaving 6 bases between. Germline CDR1 is SGHKS and CDR2 is YYEKEE (reference sequence). This clonotype was recorded at least ten times. TCRdb processed the PCR reads anew with MiXCR; each CDR3 protein has one entry. The sample has 100,000 or so distinct CDR3 sequences; under 25% are singletons. Specimen: naive CD8+ T cells from blood, with Jurkat cell RNA spiked in. The subset was: FACS-sorted CD8+CD4-CCR7+CD45RA+ naive T cells. This sequence joins TRBV5-5 and TRBJ2-6; a possible D gene is TRBD1 (6 bases). This TCR derives from a human donor in good health. Some libraries in this study had Jurkat cell RNA spiked in. The CDR3 is CASSLDRAGANVLTF. CDR3 coding DNA: TGTGCCAGCAGCTTGGACAGGGCTGGGGCCAACGTCCTGACTTTC.